This paragraph reports one T cell receptor beta chain. Its antigen remains undetermined. Base qualities are not recorded, but no much larger clone differs from it by a single base. This sample is drawn from a study of T cell responses to AZD1222 COVID-19 vaccine (dated by TCRdb to the early 2020s). With regard to the full study: AZD1222 recipients given second doses at about 4 weeks or at about 12 weeks were pooled, since spike-specific TCR depth and breadth were not found to differ between the two schedules. Enrollment into the trials was organized by age into subgroups of 18-55, 56-69 and 70-plus years, and those subgroups contained roughly 140, 27 and 60 TCR-sequenced participants, respectively. A total of 233 trial participants underwent TCR sequencing, of whom 200 to 220 received two doses of AZD1222 and about 25 received two doses of the MenACWY control vaccine.

Study-wide findings and limitations: The 56-69-year group was small, and its depth increase did not reach significance, likely because of low power. Participants were mostly white British, with more females than males. The authors suggested clonal diversity may have been underestimated. Because no day 14 peak-response samples were available, repertoires were characterized only after the peak T cell response. Reportedly, almost half of the unique spike-specific TCRs recognized epitopes lying outside the regions that are mutated in the B.1.351 and B.1.1.7 variants. The vaccine-associated CD4 TCRs covered the entire spike protein, and the dominant responses fell in regions 160-218 and 743-854. Conclusions about previously exposed vaccinees were limited because only six AZD1222 recipients were SARS-CoV-2 seropositive at baseline. Spike-specific TCR breadth and depth rose significantly after two AZD1222 doses compared with day 0 and with MenACWY recipients.

Reading the label with the study, this specimen's time point is: baseline before first vaccination. Vaccinee samples were obtained from the UK trials COV001 and COV002, which included a single-blind randomized controlled phase 2/3 trial of AZD1222 (ChAdOx1 nCoV-19) in healthy adults. Trial participant PBMC samples were collected at day 0 and day 28 after the second dose for TCRbeta chain sequencing. The CDR3 regions of human TCRbeta chains were analyzed by immunosequencing. In the original analysis: Repertoire TCRs were checked for matches against a reference library of SARS-CoV-2-specific TCRs that had been generated using the MIRA antigen-specificity platform. Breadth was defined as the fraction of unique TCRs that were SARS-CoV-2-associated. Depth was defined as the fraction of total T cells that were SARS-CoV-2-associated. Using the MIRA data, every spike-specific TCR was mapped to the spike region that the TCR reacted to and assigned to either a CD4 or a CD8 class. Log10-transformed breadth and depth values were compared by one-way ANOVA with Sidak's multiple comparisons tests. This is the immuneACCESS table as TCRdb keeps it, with only in-frame sequences that have V and J called. A part of the clones is gone; compared with another copy, unresolved V genes explain less than half, and the rest is unexplained. V, J and clone size are those of that table, while D and trimming were read from the DNA. Across this sample there are some 97,000 clones, with over 90% seen only once. The ten largest make up more than 1.5% of the sample.

The trim is 2 bases for V and 0 bases for J, with a gap of 7 bases between the germline ends. The CDR3 holds 14 amino acids from the cysteine to the phenylalanine. Kept here is only the CDR3 DNA, which spans 42 bases and is read in frame from base 1. From a lookup of the germline V gene, CDR1 and CDR2 are MDHEN and SYDVKM. The chain is encoded by TRBV28 joined to TRBJ1-1, with a weak D call of TRBD1 (5 bases match). Here the sequenced sample was peripheral blood, taken on day 0 of AZD1222 vaccination. The sequence was collected from an adult in good health. The CDR3 region reads CASSLLGVNTEAFF. At the DNA level, the sequence is TGTGCCAGCAGTTTACTAGGGGTGAACACTGAAGCTTTCTTT.